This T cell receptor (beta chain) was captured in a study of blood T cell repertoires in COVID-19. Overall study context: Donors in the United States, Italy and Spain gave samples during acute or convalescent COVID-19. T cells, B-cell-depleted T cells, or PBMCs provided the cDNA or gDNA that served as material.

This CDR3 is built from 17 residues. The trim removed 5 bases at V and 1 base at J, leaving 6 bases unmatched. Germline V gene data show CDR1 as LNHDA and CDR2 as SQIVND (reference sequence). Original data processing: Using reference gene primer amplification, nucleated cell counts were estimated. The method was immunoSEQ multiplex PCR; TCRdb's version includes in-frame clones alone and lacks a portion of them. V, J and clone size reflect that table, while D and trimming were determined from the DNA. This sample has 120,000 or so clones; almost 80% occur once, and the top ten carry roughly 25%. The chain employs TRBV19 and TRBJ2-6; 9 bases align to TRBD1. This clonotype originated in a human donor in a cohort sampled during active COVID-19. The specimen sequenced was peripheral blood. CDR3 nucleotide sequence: TGTGCCAGTAGTCCGGGACAGGGCTCTTCTGGGGCCAACGTCCTGACTTTC. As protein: CASSPGQGSSGANVLTF.